The clone carrying this TCR beta chain is labeled medium-sized. Its antigen is as yet unknown. This sample is part of a study of cytomegalovirus exposure and HLA in healthy donors. Points from the study as a whole: It was shown in a later analysis that HLA-associated TCR beta chains were more clonally expanded than other, equally common chains. Excluded were some V segments that proved indistinguishable, including TRBV6-2 and TRBV6-3.

The CDR3 runs 16 residues. CDR1 SGHAT and CDR2 FQNNGV come from the germline V gene. Trimming pared 1 base from V and 2 bases from J, leaving 12 bases between. The PCR used 60 Vbeta and 13 Jbeta primers. Here immunoSEQ multiplex PCR was the method, and the copy in TCRdb shows in-frame clones only, minus some. Of 90,000 to 110,000 clones in the sample, under 85% were seen once. V gene TRBV11-2 combines with J gene TRBJ2-1; possible D gene TRBD1, 6 bases. The receptor was isolated from a man between 18 and 29 years old in good health and CMV-seronegative. The specimen sequenced was PBMCs. In DNA form, the CDR3 reads TGTGCCAGCAGCTTAGGGGCAGGGGCGGCCTACAATGAGCAGTTCTTC. Its protein product is CASSLGAGAAYNEQFF.